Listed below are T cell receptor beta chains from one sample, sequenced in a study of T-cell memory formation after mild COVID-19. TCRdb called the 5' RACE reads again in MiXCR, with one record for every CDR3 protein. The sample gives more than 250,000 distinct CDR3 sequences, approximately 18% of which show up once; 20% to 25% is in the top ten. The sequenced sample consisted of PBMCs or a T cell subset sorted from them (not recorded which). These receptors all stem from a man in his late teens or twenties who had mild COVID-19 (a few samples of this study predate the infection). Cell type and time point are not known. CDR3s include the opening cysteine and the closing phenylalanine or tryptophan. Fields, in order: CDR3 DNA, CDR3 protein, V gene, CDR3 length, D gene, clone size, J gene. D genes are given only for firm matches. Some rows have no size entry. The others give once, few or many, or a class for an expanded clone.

cdr3_nt: TGTGCCAGCAGCTTAATGGCGGATGCGAACACCGGGGAGCTGTTTTTT
cdr3_aa: CASSLMADANTGELFF
v_call: TRBV7-6
cdr3_length: 16
d_call: -
clone_size: -
j_call: TRBJ2-2

cdr3_nt: TGTGCCAGCAGCCTAACCGGGACAGCCTATGGCTACACCTTC
cdr3_aa: CASSLTGTAYGYTF
v_call: TRBV7-2
cdr3_length: 14
d_call: TRBD1
clone_size: many
j_call: TRBJ1-2

cdr3_nt: TGTGCCAGCAGCGACGGGACTAGCGGGGAGTATGAGCAGTTCTTC
cdr3_aa: CASSDGTSGEYEQFF
v_call: TRBV9
cdr3_length: 15
d_call: TRBD2
clone_size: few
j_call: TRBJ2-1

cdr3_nt: TGCAGTGCTGTCGACAGGACCATTCCCACAGATACGCAGTATTTT
cdr3_aa: CSAVDRTIPTDTQYF
v_call: TRBV20-1
cdr3_length: 15
d_call: -
clone_size: -
j_call: TRBJ2-3

cdr3_nt: TGTGCCAGCTCCCCGAACCGGGGGCTTACAAACACTGAAGCTTTCTTT
cdr3_aa: CASSPNRGLTNTEAFF
v_call: TRBV18
cdr3_length: 16
d_call: -
clone_size: many
j_call: TRBJ1-1

cdr3_nt: TGTGCCAGCAGCCAACCCGGGACAGATGGCTACACCTTC
cdr3_aa: CASSQPGTDGYTF
v_call: TRBV5-4
cdr3_length: 13
d_call: TRBD1
clone_size: -
j_call: TRBJ1-2

cdr3_nt: TGCAGCGTTGTTCTCGATTCGCGGGGCTACGAGCAGTACTTC
cdr3_aa: CSVVLDSRGYEQYF
v_call: TRBV29-1
cdr3_length: 14
d_call: -
clone_size: few
j_call: TRBJ2-7

cdr3_nt: TGTGCCAGCAGGGGGACAGGGGTTAATTCACCCCTCCACTTT
cdr3_aa: CASRGTGVNSPLHF
v_call: TRBV9
cdr3_length: 14
d_call: TRBD1
clone_size: few
j_call: TRBJ1-6

cdr3_nt: TGTGCCAGCAGAAGTGGACTAGCGGGGTTTAGTTATACGCAGTATTTT
cdr3_aa: CASRSGLAGFSYTQYF
v_call: TRBV27
cdr3_length: 16
d_call: TRBD2
clone_size: few
j_call: TRBJ2-3

cdr3_nt: TGTGCCAGCAGCCAAGAACAGGGGGAGTCTGAAGCTTTCTTT
cdr3_aa: CASSQEQGESEAFF
v_call: TRBV3-1
cdr3_length: 14
d_call: TRBD1
clone_size: few
j_call: TRBJ1-1

cdr3_nt: TGTGCCAGCAGCCCCTGGGACTTTCAAGAGACCCAGTACTTC
cdr3_aa: CASSPWDFQETQYF
v_call: TRBV5-4
cdr3_length: 14
d_call: -
clone_size: -
j_call: TRBJ2-5

cdr3_nt: TGTGCCAGCAGGGACAGGGCTAACAATGAGCAGTTCTTC
cdr3_aa: CASRDRANNEQFF
v_call: TRBV19
cdr3_length: 13
d_call: TRBD1
clone_size: -
j_call: TRBJ2-1

cdr3_nt: TGTGCCAGCAGCGTAGAGGGGCAGGGAGACACTGAAGCTTTCTTT
cdr3_aa: CASSVEGQGDTEAFF
v_call: TRBV7-2
cdr3_length: 15
d_call: -
clone_size: -
j_call: TRBJ1-1

cdr3_nt: TGCAGCGTTGAATACCTCGAACCCTATGGCTACACCTTC
cdr3_aa: CSVEYLEPYGYTF
v_call: TRBV29-1
cdr3_length: 13
d_call: -
clone_size: -
j_call: TRBJ1-2

cdr3_nt: TGCAGTGCTATACAGGGAAATGAGCAGTTCTTC
cdr3_aa: CSAIQGNEQFF
v_call: TRBV20-1
cdr3_length: 11
d_call: -
clone_size: few
j_call: TRBJ2-1

cdr3_nt: TGTGCCAGCAGTTACGAGACAGATAACTATGGCTACACCTTC
cdr3_aa: CASSYETDNYGYTF
v_call: TRBV6-6
cdr3_length: 14
d_call: -
clone_size: -
j_call: TRBJ1-2

cdr3_nt: TGTGCCAGCAGCGTAGAACCAGGGGCCCAGTCAGCTTTCTTT
cdr3_aa: CASSVEPGAQSAFF
v_call: TRBV9
cdr3_length: 14
d_call: -
clone_size: few
j_call: TRBJ1-1

cdr3_nt: TGTGCCAGCAGTGATTGGGGCCGAAGCTATGAGCAGTTCTTC
cdr3_aa: CASSDWGRSYEQFF
v_call: TRBV2
cdr3_length: 14
d_call: -
clone_size: few
j_call: TRBJ2-1

cdr3_nt: TGCGCCAGCACTATCGGTAGCTCCGGAGAATTCCAAGAGACCCAGTACTTC
cdr3_aa: CASTIGSSGEFQETQYF
v_call: TRBV5-1
cdr3_length: 17
d_call: -
clone_size: few
j_call: TRBJ2-5

cdr3_nt: TGTGCCAGCAGTGAGACTAGCGGGGACGAAGATACGCAGTATTTT
cdr3_aa: CASSETSGDEDTQYF
v_call: TRBV6-4
cdr3_length: 15
d_call: TRBD2
clone_size: -
j_call: TRBJ2-3

cdr3_nt: TGTGCCAGCAGTTACTTAGCGGGGGGTGAAGATACGCAGTATTTT
cdr3_aa: CASSYLAGGEDTQYF
v_call: TRBV6-5
cdr3_length: 15
d_call: TRBD2
clone_size: -
j_call: TRBJ2-3

cdr3_nt: TGCGCCAGCAGCTCGGACAGGGAGGGCACTGAAGCTTTCTTT
cdr3_aa: CASSSDREGTEAFF
v_call: TRBV5-1
cdr3_length: 14
d_call: TRBD1
clone_size: -
j_call: TRBJ1-1

cdr3_nt: TGTGCCAGCAGTCCGACAGGGTTCAATGGTGAGCAGTTCTTC
cdr3_aa: CASSPTGFNGEQFF
v_call: TRBV7-9
cdr3_length: 14
d_call: TRBD1
clone_size: few
j_call: TRBJ2-1

cdr3_nt: TGTGCCAGCAGCTTAGCCCAGGGGATCGATAGCAATCAGCCCCAGCATTTT
cdr3_aa: CASSLAQGIDSNQPQHF
v_call: TRBV7-9
cdr3_length: 17
d_call: -
clone_size: few
j_call: TRBJ1-5

cdr3_nt: TGTGCCAGCAGCCCCCACGTCGCCCAGTACTTC
cdr3_aa: CASSPHVAQYF
v_call: TRBV6-2/TRBV6-3
cdr3_length: 11
d_call: -
clone_size: -
j_call: TRBJ2-5

cdr3_nt: TGTGCCATCAGTGATGCCGGACAGGTTTCGAACTATGGCTACACCTTC
cdr3_aa: CAISDAGQVSNYGYTF
v_call: TRBV10-3
cdr3_length: 16
d_call: TRBD1
clone_size: many
j_call: TRBJ1-2

cdr3_nt: TGTGCCAGCAGTTACGGAGCGGGGGGGCCCCAGAGACACATTCAGTACTTC
cdr3_aa: CASSYGAGGPQRHIQYF
v_call: TRBV6-6
cdr3_length: 17
d_call: TRBD2
clone_size: few
j_call: TRBJ2-4

cdr3_nt: TGTGCCAGCAGCGCCCAGGAGGGTGTCCGTGGCTACACCTTC
cdr3_aa: CASSAQEGVRGYTF
v_call: TRBV7-2
cdr3_length: 14
d_call: -
clone_size: few
j_call: TRBJ1-2

cdr3_nt: TGTGCCAGCAGTGAATTGGAGGTCAAAAACATTCAGTACTTC
cdr3_aa: CASSELEVKNIQYF
v_call: TRBV2
cdr3_length: 14
d_call: -
clone_size: -
j_call: TRBJ2-4

cdr3_nt: TGTGCCATCAGTGAGATGGCGGGGAAGTACGGGGAGCAGTACTTC
cdr3_aa: CAISEMAGKYGEQYF
v_call: TRBV10-3
cdr3_length: 15
d_call: -
clone_size: few
j_call: TRBJ2-7

cdr3_nt: TGTGCCAGCAGCGTAACTAGCGGGGGGGCTTTATATGAGCAGTTCTTC
cdr3_aa: CASSVTSGGALYEQFF
v_call: TRBV7-9
cdr3_length: 16
d_call: TRBD2
clone_size: -
j_call: TRBJ2-1

cdr3_nt: TGCAGCGTTGGTGACAGGGCAACTCAGCCCCAGCATTTT
cdr3_aa: CSVGDRATQPQHF
v_call: TRBV29-1
cdr3_length: 13
d_call: TRBD1
clone_size: -
j_call: TRBJ1-5

cdr3_nt: TGTGCCAGCGGTAGCGGGGAGCAAGAGACCCAGTACTTC
cdr3_aa: CASGSGEQETQYF
v_call: TRBV12-3/TRBV12-4
cdr3_length: 13
d_call: TRBD2
clone_size: -
j_call: TRBJ2-5

cdr3_nt: TGTGCCAGCGCTGCGGGGGCGCCCTACGAGCAGTACTTC
cdr3_aa: CASAAGAPYEQYF
v_call: TRBV27
cdr3_length: 13
d_call: -
clone_size: -
j_call: TRBJ2-7

cdr3_nt: TGTGCCAGCAGGCCGGAGGGTCCATATGGCTACACCTTC
cdr3_aa: CASRPEGPYGYTF
v_call: TRBV6-6
cdr3_length: 13
d_call: -
clone_size: few
j_call: TRBJ1-2

cdr3_nt: TGTGCCAGCAGTTATGAGGGGGGCACTGAGACCCAGTACTTC
cdr3_aa: CASSYEGGTETQYF
v_call: TRBV6-2/TRBV6-3
cdr3_length: 14
d_call: -
clone_size: -
j_call: TRBJ2-5

cdr3_nt: TGTGCCAGCAGTTACAGGGCCACAGATACGCAGTATTTT
cdr3_aa: CASSYRATDTQYF
v_call: TRBV6-2/TRBV6-3
cdr3_length: 13
d_call: -
clone_size: -
j_call: TRBJ2-3

cdr3_nt: TGCGCCAGCAGCTTCGAAGGGAAGGACAATGAGCAGTTCTTC
cdr3_aa: CASSFEGKDNEQFF
v_call: TRBV5-1
cdr3_length: 14
d_call: -
clone_size: few
j_call: TRBJ2-1

cdr3_nt: TGTGCCAGCAGCACCCCTCGGGGGCTGAGTAACACTGAAGCTTTCTTT
cdr3_aa: CASSTPRGLSNTEAFF
v_call: TRBV9
cdr3_length: 16
d_call: -
clone_size: -
j_call: TRBJ1-1

cdr3_nt: TGCGCCAGTTTAGCGGGTTCCGATGAGCAGTTCTTC
cdr3_aa: CASLAGSDEQFF
v_call: TRBV5-1
cdr3_length: 12
d_call: TRBD2
clone_size: -
j_call: TRBJ2-1

cdr3_nt: TGTGCCAGCAGCTTGGTCAGCGGGACCCAGCCCAACGAGCAGTTCTTC
cdr3_aa: CASSLVSGTQPNEQFF
v_call: TRBV5-4
cdr3_length: 16
d_call: TRBD2
clone_size: -
j_call: TRBJ2-1

cdr3_nt: TGCAGCGTGCAGGGGGGCTATGGCTACACCTTC
cdr3_aa: CSVQGGYGYTF
v_call: TRBV29-1
cdr3_length: 11
d_call: TRBD1
clone_size: once
j_call: TRBJ1-2

cdr3_nt: TGTGCCAGCAGCTTGTCCGGGACTTCTACCTATGGCTACACCTTC
cdr3_aa: CASSLSGTSTYGYTF
v_call: TRBV5-5
cdr3_length: 15
d_call: -
clone_size: few
j_call: TRBJ1-2

cdr3_nt: TGTGCCAGCAGCTTCCAACTAGCGGGGGGCTATCCGGCAGATACGCAGTATTTT
cdr3_aa: CASSFQLAGGYPADTQYF
v_call: TRBV7-3
cdr3_length: 18
d_call: TRBD2
clone_size: few
j_call: TRBJ2-3

cdr3_nt: TGTGCCAGCAGCCCCCGGACAGGCTGGGGGGCTGGGACTAATGAAAAACTGTTTTTT
cdr3_aa: CASSPRTGWGAGTNEKLFF
v_call: TRBV7-2
cdr3_length: 19
d_call: TRBD1
clone_size: -
j_call: TRBJ1-4

cdr3_nt: TGCGCCAGCAGCCCCGGAGGTAGCGGGGGGGCGGACACCGGGGAGCTGTTTTTT
cdr3_aa: CASSPGGSGGADTGELFF
v_call: TRBV4-3
cdr3_length: 18
d_call: TRBD2
clone_size: few
j_call: TRBJ2-2

cdr3_nt: TGTGCCATCAGTGAGTCAGGCAGCGAGCAGTACTTC
cdr3_aa: CAISESGSEQYF
v_call: TRBV10-3
cdr3_length: 12
d_call: -
clone_size: few
j_call: TRBJ2-7

cdr3_nt: TGTGCCAGCAGCTCTTACCCCGACACCGGGGAGCTGTTTTTT
cdr3_aa: CASSSYPDTGELFF
v_call: TRBV7-2
cdr3_length: 14
d_call: -
clone_size: few
j_call: TRBJ2-2

cdr3_nt: TGTGCCAGCGCGGCAGGTTCTTGGCAGCCCCAGCATTTT
cdr3_aa: CASAAGSWQPQHF
v_call: TRBV27
cdr3_length: 13
d_call: -
clone_size: few
j_call: TRBJ1-5

cdr3_nt: TGTGCCAGCAGGGGGGCTGAAGCTTTCTTT
cdr3_aa: CASRGAEAFF
v_call: TRBV6-2/TRBV6-3
cdr3_length: 10
d_call: -
clone_size: few
j_call: TRBJ1-1

cdr3_nt: TGTGCCAGCAGCTTAAATTCGCTGGCGGGGGGGCGACCAGATACGCAGTATTTT
cdr3_aa: CASSLNSLAGGRPDTQYF
v_call: TRBV7-3
cdr3_length: 18
d_call: TRBD2
clone_size: few
j_call: TRBJ2-3